This TCR beta chain was retrieved from a study of OX40 agonist ivuxolimab in advanced cancers. TCRdb's table, derived via immunoSEQ multiplex PCR, lists solely in-frame clones and lacks some. The sample contains approximately 110,000 clones, approximately 90% of which appear only once. The V gene's germline CDR1 is SEHNR and CDR2 FQNEAQ (reference sequence). The CDR3 contains 14 residues. The V gene end was trimmed by 5 bases and the J gene end by 3 bases; junction bases not matched to a gene: 6. Source: CD4+ or CD8+ T cells sorted from blood, taken in a trial of the OX40 agonist ivuxolimab. V is TRBV7-9 and J is TRBJ2-7, with TRBD2 matching over 8 bases. This TCR was recovered from an adult with an advanced solid tumor such as melanoma, head and neck, liver or kidney cancer. For the CDR3, the DNA is TGTGCCAGCAGCCGTACCGGGACTAGCTACGAGCAGTACTTC. Protein: CASSRTGTSYEQYF.